The 29 T cell receptor beta chains listed next were all sequenced from one sample in a study of blood T cell repertoires in COVID-19. Clones were sequenced by immunoSEQ multiplex PCR, and TCRdb holds only the in-frame ones, with some missing. The sample holds approximately 250,000 clones, approximately 91% seen once. Sequenced sample: PBMCs or T cells enriched from blood (not recorded which). The source is a woman aged 30 to 39 who had recovered from COVID-19.

V and J are TRBV5-5 and TRBJ2-7; tentatively, D is TRBD1 (6 bases). The CDR3 sequence is 14 residues long. The germline V gene encodes CDR1 SGHKS and CDR2 YYEKEE (reference sequence). V dropped 1 base and J dropped 2 bases, with 10 bases sitting between them. The CDR3 sequence: CASSLWAGAYEQYF. CDR3 in DNA: TGTGCCAGCAGCTTGTGGGCAGGGGCCTACGAGCAGTACTTC.

The chain recombines TRBV12-3 or TRBV12-4 with TRBJ1-2; D gene uncertain. CDR3 length: 13 residues. V shed 6 bases and J shed 5 bases, with 13 bases lying between them. Here the CDR3 DNA reads TGTGCCAGCAGCTCCCCCCTTTATTATGGCTACACCTTC. This gives the protein CASSSPLYYGYTF.

This clone was seen just once. The rearrangement uses TRBV29-1 and TRBJ2-7, with D maybe TRBD2 (6 bases). The ends were cut back, 4 bases at V and 2 bases at J, with 15 bases in the middle. Germline CDR1 SQVTM, CDR2 ANQGSEA. This CDR3 region has 14 residues. In DNA form, the CDR3 reads TGCAGCGTTGGAAGGCGGGGCAACCCCTACGAGCAGTACTTC. Amino acid sequence: CSVGRRGNPYEQYF.

The chain uses TRBV5-5 and TRBJ1-1; weak D call: TRBD1 (6 bases). The CDR3 extends over 14 amino acids. Deletions cut 4 bases from V and 3 bases from J, with 13 bases between. Germline-derived CDR1 and CDR2 are SGHKS and YYEKEE (reference sequence). The CDR3 region is CASSPTGRDTEAFF. In nucleotides, the CDR3 is TGTGCCAGCAGCCCCACAGGGCGTGACACTGAAGCTTTCTTT.

This chain connects TRBV5-1 to TRBJ2-1; tentatively, D is TRBD2 (6 bases). V was trimmed by 0 bases and J by 0 bases, leaving 13 bases between them. There are 17 residues in the CDR3. Looked up from germline, CDR1 is SGHRS and CDR2 is YFSETQ. The CDR3 DNA sequence: TGCGCCAGCAGCTTGGCGGGGGTCCCCAGCTCCTACAATGAGCAGTTCTTC. Residues: CASSLAGVPSSYNEQFF.

The table lists this clone with a few counts. The chain couples TRBV27 to TRBJ1-5; 10 bases fit TRBD1. Losses at the gene ends were 0 bases for V and 2 bases for J; bases not matched to a gene: 7. Germline loops: CDR1 MNHEY, CDR2 SMNVEV (reference sequence). The CDR3 runs 18 residues. The chain's CDR3 is CASSLSGTGAQGNQPQHF. Here the CDR3 DNA reads TGTGCCAGCAGTTTATCCGGGACAGGGGCCCAGGGCAATCAGCCCCAGCATTTT.

Note on this clone: This CDR3 is also generated by other DNA sequences in the sample. CDR3 in DNA: TGTGCCAGCAGCCCACGGGGAGGCTACGAGCAGTACTTC. Its translation is CASSPRGGYEQYF. This rearrangement joins TRBV7-2 to TRBJ2-7; a weak D match, TRBD2 (6 bases). CDR1 is SGHTA, CDR2 FQGNSA, per germline. The CDR3 is 13 amino acids. Trimming pared 5 bases from V and 3 bases from J, leaving 11 bases between.

The chain recombines TRBV27 with TRBJ2-7; TRBD1 might be the D (5 bases). Germline CDR1 is MNHEY and CDR2 is SMNVEV (reference sequence). The germline V and J ends were trimmed by 8 bases and 3 bases, with 20 bases remaining between them. This CDR3 spans 15 amino acids. The CDR3 coding sequence is TGTGCCAGCTGGACGGTAAGGGGTTCAAACTACGAGCAGTACTTC. Translating it yields CASWTVRGSNYEQYF.

The chain is built from TRBV18 and TRBJ2-5; 8 nucleotides match TRBD1. Germline assignment: CDR1 KGHSH and CDR2 LQKENI. V was clipped by 1 base and J by 4 bases; unmatched bases: 2. The CDR3 runs 14 residues. The CDR3 sequence is CASSPQQGGETQYF. As DNA, the CDR3 is TGTGCCAGCTCACCACAACAGGGGGGAGAGACCCAGTACTTC.

J is TRBJ2-7 and V is TRBV3-1 (or the pseudogene TRBV3-2); no reliable D call. Trimming removed 1 base at V and 4 bases at J, with 5 bases between. The length of the CDR3 is 12 residues. Germline-derived CDR1 and CDR2 are LGHDT and YNNKEL (reference sequence). CDR3 coding DNA: TGTGCCAGCAGCCAAGCCGCGTACGAGCAGTACTTC. Its translation is CASSQAAYEQYF.

The genes are TRBV5-1 and TRBJ2-3, with no clear D. Trimming pared 3 bases from V and 4 bases from J, leaving 12 bases between. Looked up from germline, CDR1 is SGHRS and CDR2 is YFSETQ. The CDR3 spans 14 residues. CDR3: CASSSDSVADTQYF. In DNA form, the CDR3 reads TGCGCCAGCAGCTCAGACTCCGTGGCAGATACGCAGTATTTT.

The chain links TRBV10-2 to TRBJ2-3; 10 nucleotides align to TRBD2. The V gene's germline CDR1 is WSHSY and CDR2 SAAADI. V was pared by 4 bases and J by 3 bases, with 7 bases of the junction left unmatched. The CDR3 is 16 amino acids. Here the CDR3 DNA reads TGCGCCAGCAGTGCTCTAGCGGGAGCAAGAACAGATACGCAGTATTTT. This codes for CASSALAGARTDTQYF.

The genes are TRBV4-1 and TRBJ1-6; D might be TRBD1 (6 bases). The CDR3 is 16 residues long. Deletions cut 4 bases from V and 13 bases from J, with 23 bases between. The germline V gene has CDR1 MGHRA and CDR2 YSYEKL. This CDR3 reads CASSPSRVQGTRPLHF. CDR3 sequence (DNA): TGCGCCAGCAGCCCTTCAAGGGTTCAGGGGACTAGGCCCCTCCACTTT.

The table lists this clone with a few counts. This rearrangement joins TRBV4-1 to TRBJ2-5; no reliable D call. With 4 bases removed from V and 4 bases from J, the gap between germline ends came to 13 bases. The CDR3 totals 14 residues. CDR1 and CDR2 from the germline V gene are MGHRA and YSYEKL. CDR3 nucleotides: TGCGCCAGCAGCCCGATAAGACCGGGAGAGACCCAGTACTTC. It specifies CASSPIRPGETQYF.

For the CDR3, the DNA is TGTGCCAGCACAGGCAGGGGGAGAAGCTATGGCTACACCTTC. Translating gives CASTGRGRSYGYTF. The chain combines TRBV2 with TRBJ1-2; TRBD1 matches at 7 bases. In germline, CDR1 is SNHLY, CDR2 FYNNEI. Trimming took 7 bases from V and 4 from J; bases not matched to a gene: 9. The CDR3 sequence is 14 residues long.

The V call is TRBV6-5, the J call TRBJ2-7; D remains ambiguous. There are 14 residues in the CDR3. V dropped 6 bases and J dropped 6 bases, with 18 bases sitting between them. Looked up from germline, CDR1 is MNHEY and CDR2 is SVGAGI. As DNA, the CDR3 is TGTGCCAGCAGGCGGATCGGATTCCAAGGCGAGCAGTACTTC. Translating it yields CASRRIGFQGEQYF.

The CDR3 nucleotides read TGCGCCAGCAGTTTTGGGCCCATTATGAACACTGAAGCTTTCTTT. Its protein product is CASSFGPIMNTEAFF. This chain uses TRBV5-1 with TRBJ1-1; D unclear. Trimming stripped 5 bases from V and 0 bases from J, with 14 bases between. The CDR3 spans 15 residues. Germline lookup yields CDR1 SGHRS and CDR2 YFSETQ.

This clone was detected only once. V is TRBV7-2 and J is TRBJ2-5, with 10 bases matching TRBD2. Germline assignment: CDR1 SGHTA and CDR2 FQGNSA. This CDR3 is 15 amino acids long. The V and J ends lost 4 bases and 5 bases, in that order; junction bases with no gene match: 7. In DNA, the CDR3 is TGTGCCAGCAGCTCGCTAGCGGGGGCTTGGGAGACCCAGTACTTC. Translating gives CASSSLAGAWETQYF.

The chain has TRBV3-1 (or the pseudogene TRBV3-2) and TRBJ2-3, with D perhaps TRBD2 (6 bases). V was clipped by 1 base and J by 8 bases, with 10 bases between them. Germline CDR1 and CDR2: LGHDT and YNNKEL (reference sequence). The CDR3 runs 13 residues. The CDR3 is CASSQGLVGTQYF. CDR3 nucleotide sequence: TGTGCCAGCAGCCAAGGACTAGTCGGTACGCAGTATTTT.

This CDR3 reads CASSPDIRTNTGELFF. The CDR3 DNA is TGTGCCAGCAGCCCAGATATAAGAACGAACACCGGGGAGCTGTTTTTT. The chain employs TRBV9 and TRBJ2-2; no clear D. The CDR3 is 16 amino acids. From germline, CDR1 is SGDLS and CDR2 YYNGEE. V gave up 4 bases and J gave up 0 bases, with 13 bases separating them.

V gene TRBV29-1 combines with J gene TRBJ1-1, with a possible D match to TRBD1 (5 bases). The CDR3 covers 13 residues. V was pared by 7 bases and J by 0 bases, with 12 bases between. CDR1 SQVTM and CDR2 ANQGSEA come from the germline V gene. The CDR3 reads CSGRQLMNTEAFF. CDR3 sequence (DNA): TGCAGCGGACGACAGTTGATGAACACTGAAGCTTTCTTT. The full variable domain, with the rest looked up from reference TRBV29-1 and TRBJ1-1, is SAVISQKPSRDICQRGTSLTIQCQVDSQVTMMFWYRQQPGQSLTLIATANQGSEATYESGFVIDKFPISRPNLTFSTLTVSNMSPEDSSIYLCSGRQLMNTEAFFGQGTRLTVV.

The V call is TRBV7-3, the J call TRBJ2-1; 10 bases are shared with TRBD2. The junction had 4 bases not matched to a gene; V was cut back by 5 bases and J by 0 bases. The CDR3 length is 16 residues. Germline CDR1 reads SGHTA; CDR2 reads FQGTGA. The CDR3 DNA sequence: TGTGCCAGCAGCGCCTCTAGCGGGAGCTCCTACAATGAGCAGTTCTTC. Translation: CASSASSGSSYNEQFF.

This sequence joins TRBV11-3 and TRBJ2-7; 11 nucleotides line up with TRBD2. The J segment lost 7 bases and the V segment lost 2 bases, leaving 1 base of the junction unmatched. The CDR3 is made up of 13 amino acids. CDR1 is SGHNT and CDR2 is YENEEA in the germline V gene. For the CDR3, the DNA is TGTGCCAGCAGCTTAATAGCGGGGGGGGAGCAGTACTTC. It codes for CASSLIAGGEQYF.

CDR3: CASSLVEVWLTGVFF. The CDR3, as DNA: TGTGCCAGCAGCTTAGTGGAGGTGTGGTTGACCGGGGTGTTCTTC. V is TRBV7-2 and J is TRBJ2-1; a possible D gene is TRBD2 (5 bases). With 1 base removed from V and 15 bases from J, the gap between germline ends came to 22 bases. The CDR3 covers 15 residues. Germline V gene sequence: CDR1 SGHTA, CDR2 FQGNSA.

The chain is built from TRBV24-1 and TRBJ2-3, with 9 bases lining up with TRBD1. Germline-derived CDR1 and CDR2 are KGHDR and SFDVKD. Germline trimming cut 2 bases from V and 2 bases from J; bases unmatched to any gene: 4. The CDR3 extends over 16 amino acids. CDR3 residues: CATSDSDRGFTDTQYF. The DNA for the CDR3 is TGTGCCACCAGTGATTCCGACAGGGGGTTCACAGATACGCAGTATTTT.

The chain is built from TRBV6-1 and TRBJ2-7; TRBD2 matches 8 bases. Germline V gene data show CDR1 as MNHNS and CDR2 as SASEGT. The ends lost 6 bases at V and 2 bases at J; junction bases unmatched: 15. This CDR3 is built from 17 residues. The CDR3 sequence is CASREPRRAGGPYEQYF. The CDR3 DNA sequence: TGTGCCAGCAGAGAACCGAGACGGGCGGGGGGCCCCTACGAGCAGTACTTC.

In its sample, this clone was seen a few times. J is TRBJ1-5 and V is TRBV19; 7 bases align to TRBD1. Germline-derived CDR1 and CDR2 are LNHDA and SQIVND (reference sequence). CDR3 length equals 12 residues. The J segment lost 7 bases and the V segment lost 8 bases, leaving 5 bases of the junction unmatched. CDR3 in DNA: TGTGCCAGTTCAAAAGGGGGCCAGCCCCAGCATTTT. It translates to CASSKGGQPQHF.

CDR3: CASTAFRGGQHSPNQPQHF. The DNA for the CDR3 is TGTGCCAGTACAGCCTTCCGGGGGGGACAACATTCCCCCAATCAGCCCCAGCATTTT. The rearrangement joins TRBV19 to TRBJ1-5; weak D call: TRBD1 (6 bases). Trimming left V 7 bases short and J 3 bases short, with 28 bases between. Per germline, CDR1 LNHDA and CDR2 SQIVND (reference sequence). CDR3 length equals 19 residues.

The rearrangement uses TRBV19 and TRBJ1-4; 11 positions match TRBD1. The CDR3 loop spans 16 amino acids. The J segment lost 7 bases and the V segment lost 3 bases, leaving 7 bases of the junction unmatched. Germline V gene lookup returns CDR1 LNHDA and CDR2 SQIVND (reference sequence). The CDR3 region has the DNA TGTGCCAGTAGTATCGTCGGTGGGACAGGGGGTGAAAAACTGTTTTTT. Translating it yields CASSIVGGTGGEKLFF.